These 14 T cell receptor beta chains came from one sample sequenced in a study of a mutant IDH1 vaccine in newly diagnosed glioma. Time point reported: week 5, during vaccination. The vaccine gave 300 ug of a 20-mer mutant IDH1 peptide subcutaneously per dose. Their cognate antigens are unknown. Clones were sequenced by immunoSEQ multiplex PCR, and TCRdb holds only the in-frame ones, with some missing. The sample includes 56,000 or so clones, 78% of them seen just once. Sequenced here: PBMCs, sampled from a glioma patient whose treatment included an IDH1 peptide vaccine. Receptors originate from a woman aged 40 to 49 with glioma.

V is TRBV7-6 and J is TRBJ1-1, with a tentative D call TRBD1 (5 bases). The V gene's germline CDR1 is SGHVS and CDR2 FNYEAQ. This CDR3 is 13 amino acids long. V lost 5 bases, J lost 7 bases, and 14 bases lay in between. CDR3 in DNA: TGTGCCAGCAGCCCCGTACAGGAATTTGAAGCTTTCTTT. Translating it yields CASSPVQEFEAFF.

The gene calls are TRBV10-2 and TRBJ2-5, with D possibly matching TRBD1 (5 bases). V was shortened by 3 bases and J by 1 base, with 15 bases between the two germline ends. The CDR3 covers 16 residues. Germline V gene lookup returns CDR1 WSHSY and CDR2 SAAADI. The CDR3 loop reads CASSDAGAYLQETQYF. The CDR3 bases are TGCGCCAGCAGTGATGCTGGGGCCTACCTCCAAGAGACCCAGTACTTC.

The rearrangement uses TRBV7-9 and TRBJ1-4; D is undetermined. V was trimmed by 5 bases and J by 4 bases, leaving 17 bases between them. This CDR3 region has 16 residues. Germline CDR1 reads SEHNR; CDR2 reads FQNEAQ (reference sequence). CDR3 coding DNA: TGTGCCAGCAGCCCCTCAAATTTTTTGGGTAATGAAAAACTGTTTTTT. Translation: CASSPSNFLGNEKLFF. The full variable domain, rest sourced from reference TRBV7-9 and TRBJ1-4, is DTGVSQNPRHKITKRGQNVTFRCDPISEHNRLYWYRQTLGQGPEFLTYFQNEAQLEKSRLLSDRFSAERPKGSFSTLEIQRTEQGDSAMYLCASSPSNFLGNEKLFFGSGTQLSVL.

The chain recombines TRBV5-5 with TRBJ1-1; 7 nucleotides line up with TRBD1. Germline V gene sequence: CDR1 SGHKS, CDR2 YYEKEE (reference sequence). This CDR3 is 15 amino acids long. Germline trimming cut 4 bases from V and 0 bases from J; bases unmatched to any gene: 6. CDR3 protein: CASSLLTGVNTEAFF. In DNA, the CDR3 is TGTGCCAGCAGCCTTCTTACAGGGGTGAACACTGAAGCTTTCTTT.

The chain joins TRBV4-1 to TRBJ1-5; 9 bases match TRBD1. CDR1 is MGHRA and CDR2 is YSYEKL in the germline V gene. J gave up 6 bases and V 5 bases, and 8 bases lay outside the gene matches. The length of the CDR3 is 15 residues. Here the CDR3 reads CASSSGTGTTQPQHF. In DNA form, the CDR3 reads TGCGCCAGCAGCTCCGGGACAGGGACGACTCAGCCCCAGCATTTT.

The chain joins TRBV18 to TRBJ2-5; 9 nucleotides line up with TRBD2. V gave up 4 bases and J gave up 4 bases; unmatched junction bases: 7. CDR3 length: 15 residues. CDR1 is KGHSH, CDR2 LQKENI, per germline. Here the CDR3 reads CASSRLAAELETQYF. CDR3 DNA: TGTGCCAGCTCACGACTAGCGGCCGAATTAGAGACCCAGTACTTC. The entire variable domain, with the rest obtained from reference TRBV18 and TRBJ2-5, is as follows: NAGVMQNPRHLVRRRGQEARLRCSPMKGHSHVYWYRQLPEEGLKFMVYLQKENIIDESGMPKERFSAEFPKEGPSILRIQQVVRGDSAAYFCASSRLAAELETQYFGPGTRLLVL.

V and J are TRBV25-1 and TRBJ1-1; D gene uncertain. V was cut by 2 bases and J by 1 base, with 11 bases left in between. Germline loops: CDR1 MGHDK, CDR2 SYGVNS. There are 15 residues in the CDR3. For the CDR3, the DNA is TGTGCCAGCAGTGAAGCGAAGGGATGGAACACTGAAGCTTTCTTT. This encodes CASSEAKGWNTEAFF.

The chain joins TRBV5-6 to TRBJ1-1; D remains unclear. V shed 4 bases and J shed 0 bases, with 7 bases lying between them. The germline gives CDR1 SGHDT, CDR2 YYEEEE. The CDR3 runs 13 residues. CDR3 DNA sequence: TGTGCCAGCAGCCGTACTATGAACACTGAAGCTTTCTTT. Its translation: CASSRTMNTEAFF.

The V gene is TRBV7-2, the J gene TRBJ2-3, with D perhaps matching TRBD2 (7 bases). Germline V gene sequence: CDR1 SGHTA, CDR2 FQGNSA. CDR3 length: 15 residues. V was trimmed by 4 bases and J by 4 bases, leaving 15 bases between them. The CDR3 reads CASSSYLGGADTQYF. The DNA for the CDR3 is TGTGCCAGCAGCTCCTATTTAGGGGGGGCAGATACGCAGTATTTT.

The J gene is TRBJ2-5, the V gene TRBV5-1; D remains unclear. V gave up 0 bases and J gave up 5 bases, with 11 bases separating them. Germline V gene sequence: CDR1 SGHRS, CDR2 YFSETQ. The CDR3 loop spans 14 amino acids. The CDR3 nucleotides are TGCGCCAGCAGCTTGGAGGTGGGAAGGGAGACCCAGTACTTC. Its protein is CASSLEVGRETQYF.

The chain combines TRBV9 with TRBJ1-2; TRBD1 agrees at 7 bases. This CDR3 spans 12 amino acids. After removal of 4 bases from V and 9 bases from J, the junction contained 6 bases not matched to a gene. Germline CDR1 is SGDLS and CDR2 is YYNGEE. CDR3: CASSRGGLSYTF. Here the CDR3 DNA reads TGTGCCAGCAGCCGAGGGGGCTTGAGCTACACCTTC. Together with reference TRBV9 and TRBJ1-2, the CDR3 gives the full variable domain: DSGVTQTPKHLITATGQRVTLRCSPRSGDLSVYWYQQSLDQGLQFLIQYYNGEERAKGNILERFSAQQFPDLHSELNLSSLELGDSALYFCASSRGGLSYTFGSGTRLTVV.

The J gene is TRBJ1-1, the V gene TRBV18; D is possibly TRBD1 (5 bases). The V and J ends lost 3 bases and 1 base respectively, with 12 bases between them. Germline V gene lookup returns CDR1 KGHSH and CDR2 LQKENI. The CDR3 loop spans 15 amino acids. CDR3 sequence (DNA): TGTGCCAGCTCACCCCGTCGGGGGGAGAACACTGAAGCTTTCTTT. Its translation is CASSPRRGENTEAFF.

Note on this clone: At one end, the junction sequence differs from germline, possibly due to a read error. The V gene is TRBV7-7, the J gene TRBJ2-5; 10 nucleotides align to TRBD2. Germline V CDR1 and CDR2: SSHAT, FNYEAQ (reference sequence). The CDR3 consists of 15 residues. The CDR3 spells CASSLGSGGVQTQYF. The CDR3 coding sequence is TGTGCTAGCAGCTTAGGGAGCGGGGGGGTTCAGACCCAGTACTTC.

CDR3 sequence: CASSLRGGGVLDTQYF. In nucleotides, the CDR3 is TGTGCCAGCAGCTTACGAGGCGGGGGGGTTCTGGATACGCAGTATTTT. The genes are TRBV7-2 and TRBJ2-3; 9 positions agree with TRBD2. V gave up 2 bases and J gave up 6 bases; unmatched junction bases: 9. The length of the CDR3 is 16 residues. CDR1 is SGHTA, CDR2 FQGNSA, per germline.